The 3 T cell receptor beta chains below were found in one sample sequenced in a study of cytomegalovirus exposure and HLA in healthy donors. Measured with immunoSEQ multiplex PCR; TCRdb has only the in-frame clones, and not every one. The table records around 160,000 clones, just under 85% of them present only once. What was sequenced was PBMCs. These receptors came from a man younger than 45 in good health and CMV-seropositive.

The chain uses TRBV25-1 and TRBJ1-2; TRBD1 might be the D (5 bases). Per the germline V gene, CDR1 is MGHDK and CDR2 is SYGVNS. The CDR3 extends over 14 amino acids. The ends were cut back, 7 bases at V and 3 bases at J, with 15 bases in the middle. CDR3 nucleotides: TGTGCCAGCACCCAGGGCCCAAGTGACTATGGCTACACCTTC. Residues: CASTQGPSDYGYTF.

The chain employs TRBV11-2 and TRBJ2-2, with TRBD1 matching over 8 bases. The germline gives CDR1 SGHAT, CDR2 FQNNGV. With 5 bases clipped from V and 7 bases from J, the junction kept 12 bases outside the gene matches. The CDR3 totals 16 residues. Here the CDR3 reads CASSLRQGLSSGELFF. CDR3 in DNA: TGTGCCAGCAGCCTGCGACAGGGGTTAAGTAGCGGGGAGCTGTTTTTT.

This chain joins TRBV5-8 and TRBJ2-1; 9 bases match TRBD1. The V and J ends lost 4 bases and 7 bases, in that order; junction bases with no gene match: 6. The CDR3 has 14 residues. Per germline, CDR1 SGHTS and CDR2 YDEGEE. The DNA for the CDR3 is TGTGCCAGCAGCGACCGGGACAGGGCGAATGAGCAGTTCTTC. This translates into CASSDRDRANEQFF. The whole variable domain, filled in from reference TRBV5-8 and TRBJ2-1, reads EAGVTQSPTHLIKTRGQQATLRCSPISGHTSVYWYQQALGLGLQFLLWYDEGEERNRGNFPPRFSGRQFPNYSSELNVNALELEDSALYLCASSDRDRANEQFFGPGTRLTVL.